This T cell receptor (beta chain) was recorded in a study of Ad26.COV2.S vaccination and SARS-CoV-2 variants. General study points: An underestimation of total T cell responses may have resulted from the TCR breadth and depth analyses. The placebo group had lower spike-specific TCR breadth than the vaccine recipients did.

About this clone: The antigen remains unidentified.

TCRdb's table, derived via immunoSEQ multiplex PCR, lists solely in-frame clones and lacks some. The sample consists of more than 85,000 clones, 80% of them appearing once. CDR1 MRHNA and CDR2 SNTAGT come from the germline V gene. This CDR3 region has 14 residues. V lost 0 bases and J 6 bases, leaving 9 bases between the germline ends. This chain connects TRBV6-4 to TRBJ2-1, with a tentative D call TRBD2 (6 bases). The sample in question was peripheral blood, obtained after recovery from COVID-19. This clonotype was sampled from a human donor who had recovered from COVID-19. The CDR3 is CASSDSTSTNEQFF. In DNA form, the CDR3 reads TGTGCCAGCAGTGACTCGACTAGTACCAATGAGCAGTTCTTC.